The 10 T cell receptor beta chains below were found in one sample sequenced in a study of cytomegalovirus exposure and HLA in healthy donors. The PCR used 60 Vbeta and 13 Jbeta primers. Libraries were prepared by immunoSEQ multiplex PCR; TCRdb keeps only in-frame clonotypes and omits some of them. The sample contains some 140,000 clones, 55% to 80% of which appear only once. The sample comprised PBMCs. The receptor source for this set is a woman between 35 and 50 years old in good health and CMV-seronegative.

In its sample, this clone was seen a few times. The CDR3 reads CASSYLGQGVTDTQYF. The CDR3 DNA follows: TGTGCCAGCAGCTATCTCGGACAGGGGGTCACAGATACGCAGTATTTT. The chain has TRBV7-9 and TRBJ2-3; 10 bases align to TRBD1. The CDR3 is 16 amino acids. Germline CDR1 SEHNR, CDR2 FQNEAQ (reference sequence). Unmatched junction bases numbered 6, after V lost 4 bases and J lost 2 bases. Full variable domain (outside the CDR3, taken from reference TRBV7-9 and TRBJ2-3): DTGVSQNPRHKITKRGQNVTFRCDPISEHNRLYWYRQTLGQGPEFLTYFQNEAQLEKSRLLSDRFSAERPKGSFSTLEIQRTEQGDSAMYLCASSYLGQGVTDTQYFGPGTRLTVL.

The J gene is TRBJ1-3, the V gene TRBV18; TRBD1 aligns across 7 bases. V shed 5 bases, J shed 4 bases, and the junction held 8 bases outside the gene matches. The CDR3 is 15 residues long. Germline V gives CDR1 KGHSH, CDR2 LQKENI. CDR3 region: CASSSGQLSGNTIYF. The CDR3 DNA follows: TGTGCCAGCTCATCGGGACAGCTAAGCGGAAACACCATATATTTT.

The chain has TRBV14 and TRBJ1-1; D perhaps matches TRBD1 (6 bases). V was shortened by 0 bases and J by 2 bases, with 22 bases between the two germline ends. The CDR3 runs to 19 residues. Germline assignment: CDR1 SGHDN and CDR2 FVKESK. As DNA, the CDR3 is TGTGCCAGCAGCCAAGATCTTGTGGATTACAGGGACCCCAACACTGAAGCTTTCTTT. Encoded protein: CASSQDLVDYRDPNTEAFF.

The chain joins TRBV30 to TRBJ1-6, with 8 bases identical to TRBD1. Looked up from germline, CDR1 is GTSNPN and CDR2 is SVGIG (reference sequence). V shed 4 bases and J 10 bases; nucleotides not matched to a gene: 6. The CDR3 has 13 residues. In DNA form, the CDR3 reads TGTGCCTGGAAGACAGGGGAAAGATCACCCCTCCACTTT. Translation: CAWKTGERSPLHF.

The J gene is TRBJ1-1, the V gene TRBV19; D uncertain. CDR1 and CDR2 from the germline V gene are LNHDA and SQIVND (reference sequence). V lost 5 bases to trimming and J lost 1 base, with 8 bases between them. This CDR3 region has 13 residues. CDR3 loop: CASSLGENTEAFF. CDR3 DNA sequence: TGTGCCAGTAGTCTCGGAGAGAACACTGAAGCTTTCTTT.

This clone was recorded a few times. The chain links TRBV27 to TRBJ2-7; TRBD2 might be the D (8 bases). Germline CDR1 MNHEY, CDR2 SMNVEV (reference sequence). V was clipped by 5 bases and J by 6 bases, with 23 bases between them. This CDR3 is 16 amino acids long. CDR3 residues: CASSMGAGRGPREQYF. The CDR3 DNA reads TGTGCCAGCAGTATGGGTGCCGGGAGGGGGCCGCGCGAGCAGTACTTC.

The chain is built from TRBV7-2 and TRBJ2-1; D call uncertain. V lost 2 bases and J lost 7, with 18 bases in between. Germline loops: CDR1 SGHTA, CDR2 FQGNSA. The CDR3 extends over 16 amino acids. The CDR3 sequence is CASSLYGGAVMNEQFF. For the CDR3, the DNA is TGTGCCAGCAGCTTATACGGCGGTGCCGTCATGAATGAGCAGTTCTTC. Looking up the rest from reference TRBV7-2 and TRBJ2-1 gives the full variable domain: GAGVSQSPSNKVTEKGKDVELRCDPISGHTALYWYRQSLGQGLEFLIYFQGNSAPDKSGLPSDRFSAERTGGSVSTLTIQRTQQEDSAVYLCASSLYGGAVMNEQFFGPGTRLTVL.

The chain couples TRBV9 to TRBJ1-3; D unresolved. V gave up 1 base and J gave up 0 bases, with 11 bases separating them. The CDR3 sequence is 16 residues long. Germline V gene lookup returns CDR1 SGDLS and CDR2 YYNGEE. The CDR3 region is CASSVTGFSSGNTIYF. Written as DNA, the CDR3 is TGTGCCAGCAGCGTAACCGGGTTCAGCTCTGGAAACACCATATATTTT.

In DNA form, the CDR3 reads TGCGCCAGCAGCTTTAGCCCAGGGTCCCCAGATACGCAGTATTTT. It specifies CASSFSPGSPDTQYF. The rearrangement uses TRBV5-1 and TRBJ2-3, with D possibly being TRBD1 (5 bases). In germline, CDR1 is SGHRS, CDR2 YFSETQ. This CDR3 spans 15 amino acids. With 2 bases removed from V and 4 bases from J, the gap between germline ends came to 14 bases.

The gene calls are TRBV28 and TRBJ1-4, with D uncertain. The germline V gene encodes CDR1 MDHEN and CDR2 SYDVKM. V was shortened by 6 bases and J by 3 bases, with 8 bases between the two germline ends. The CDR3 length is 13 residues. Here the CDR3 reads CASRGRANEKLFF. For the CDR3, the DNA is TGTGCCAGCAGAGGGAGGGCTAATGAAAAACTGTTTTTT.